Sequencing of this TCR beta chain was carried out in a study of tumor T cells in aggressive B-cell lymphoma. Profiled with immunoSEQ multiplex PCR; TCRdb holds only in-frame clones, not every one. This table holds 4,000 to 5,000 clones, around 89% found once. This TCR was recovered from an adult with diffuse large B cell lymphoma. Sequencing was carried out using tumor tissue.

The CDR3 region is CASSRQAEAFF. The CDR3 DNA sequence: TGTGCCAGCAGTCGACAGGCTGAAGCTTTCTTT. The chain links TRBV6-1 to TRBJ1-1, with a weak D call TRBD1 (6 bases). The V and J ends lost 5 bases and 6 bases respectively, with 7 bases between them. The CDR3 totals 11 residues. CDR1 MNHNS and CDR2 SASEGT come from the germline V gene.